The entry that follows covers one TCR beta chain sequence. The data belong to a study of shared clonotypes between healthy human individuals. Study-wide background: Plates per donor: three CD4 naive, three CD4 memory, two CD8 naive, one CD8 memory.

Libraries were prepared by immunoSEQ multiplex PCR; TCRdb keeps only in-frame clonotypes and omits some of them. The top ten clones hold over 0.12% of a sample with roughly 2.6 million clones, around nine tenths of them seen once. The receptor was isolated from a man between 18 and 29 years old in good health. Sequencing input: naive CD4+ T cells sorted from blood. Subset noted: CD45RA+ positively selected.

The CDR3 coding sequence is TGTGCCAGCAGTTGGGGGACTAGCGGGAAGGTTGGAGATACGCAGTATTTT. It specifies CASSWGTSGKVGDTQYF. The rearrangement uses TRBV27 and TRBJ2-3; 13 nucleotides line up with TRBD2. The CDR3 runs to 17 residues. V shed 4 bases, J shed 5 bases, and the junction held 9 bases outside the gene matches. Germline CDR1 and CDR2: MNHEY and SMNVEV (reference sequence).